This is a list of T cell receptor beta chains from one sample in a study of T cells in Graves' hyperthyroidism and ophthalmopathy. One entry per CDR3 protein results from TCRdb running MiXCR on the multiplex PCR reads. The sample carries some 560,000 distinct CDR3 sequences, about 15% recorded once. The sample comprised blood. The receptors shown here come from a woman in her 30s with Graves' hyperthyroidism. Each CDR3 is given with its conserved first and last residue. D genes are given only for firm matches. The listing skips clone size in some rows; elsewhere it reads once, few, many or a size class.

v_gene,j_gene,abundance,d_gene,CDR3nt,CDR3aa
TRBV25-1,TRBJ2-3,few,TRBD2,TGTGCCAGCAGTGAATTTTTGGGACTAGCGGGAGAGGTAGATACGCAGTATTTT,CASSEFLGLAGEVDTQYF
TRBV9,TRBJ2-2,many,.,TGTGCCAGCAGCGTAGCCCCTCTCACCGGGGAGCTGTTTTTT,CASSVAPLTGELFF
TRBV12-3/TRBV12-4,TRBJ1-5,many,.,TGTGCCAGCAGTAAAGACGAGGGGTGGGGTCAGCCCCAGCATTTT,CASSKDEGWGQPQHF
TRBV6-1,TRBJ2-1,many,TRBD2,TGTGCCAGCAGAGCGGGAGTCGCCTACAATGAGCAGTTCTTC,CASRAGVAYNEQFF
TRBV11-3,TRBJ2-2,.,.,TGTGCCAGCAGTGAGCAGATGAACACCGGGGGGCTGTTTTTT,CASSEQMNTGGLFF
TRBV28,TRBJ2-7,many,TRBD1,TGTGCCAGCAGTTCTGGGACAGGGGGCTACGAGCAGTACTTC,CASSSGTGGYEQYF
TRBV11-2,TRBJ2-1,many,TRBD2,TGTGCCAGCAGCCAGAGGACTAGCGGGATTTACAATGAGCAGTTCTTC,CASSQRTSGIYNEQFF
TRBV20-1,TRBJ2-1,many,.,TGCAGTGCTCCTACCCCGAGGGCGGGTGGTAGTAGCAATGAGCAGTTCTTC,CSAPTPRAGGSSNEQFF
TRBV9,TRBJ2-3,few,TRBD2,TGTGCCAGCAGCGTAGGGGGACTAGCGGATCTCACAGATACGCAGTATTTT,CASSVGGLADLTDTQYF
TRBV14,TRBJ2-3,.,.,TGTGCCAGCAGCCAAGATCGAGGGGGGCACACAGATACGCAGTATTTT,CASSQDRGGHTDTQYF
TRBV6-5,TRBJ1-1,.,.,TGTGCCAGCAGTTATGGGGGACGGGAGAACACTGAAGCTTTCTTT,CASSYGGRENTEAFF
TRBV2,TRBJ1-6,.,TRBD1,TGTGCCAGCAGACACAGGGGGCCTTTAGATAATTCACCCCTCCACTTT,CASRHRGPLDNSPLHF
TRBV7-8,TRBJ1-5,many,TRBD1,TGTGCCAGCAGCAGGAGAAGGACAGGTTACAATCAGCCCCAGCATTTT,CASSRRRTGYNQPQHF
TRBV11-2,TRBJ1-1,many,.,TGTGCCAGCAGCTTAAATGGACTGATTAACACTGAAGCTTTCTTT,CASSLNGLINTEAFF
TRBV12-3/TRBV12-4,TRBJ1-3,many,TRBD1,TGTGCCAGCAGTTTAGGACAGGGCTCTGGAAACACCATATATTTT,CASSLGQGSGNTIYF
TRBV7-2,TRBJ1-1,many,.,TGTGCCAGCAGCTTATCCCATAACACTGAAGCTTTCTTT,CASSLSHNTEAFF
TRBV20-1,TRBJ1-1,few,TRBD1,TGCAGTGTTGGGACAGAGGACCCTGAAGCTTTCTTT,CSVGTEDPEAFF
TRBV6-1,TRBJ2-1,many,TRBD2,TGTGCCAGCAGTGCCGGACTAGCGGGAGTAAATGAGCAGTTCTTC,CASSAGLAGVNEQFF
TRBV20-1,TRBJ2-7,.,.,TGCAGTGCTCCTGGGCGGAGTGGCTTATACGAGCAGTACTTC,CSAPGRSGLYEQYF
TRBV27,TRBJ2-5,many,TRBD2,TGTGCCAGCAGTTTACTAGCGGGAGGACTCAAACAAGAGACCCAGTACTTC,CASSLLAGGLKQETQYF
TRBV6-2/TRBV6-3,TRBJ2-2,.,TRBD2,TGTGCCAGCAGTTTAAGACTAGCGGAAAACACCGGGAAGCTGTTTTTT,CASSLRLAENTGKLFF
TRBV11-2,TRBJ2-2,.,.,TGTGCCAGCAGCTTGCGGGGACATTCCACCGGGGAGCTGTTTTTT,CASSLRGHSTGELFF
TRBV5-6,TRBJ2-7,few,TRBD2,TGTGCCAGCAGCTTGGCACTAGCGGGAGTTCACGCAGGCCACGAGCAGTACTTC,CASSLALAGVHAGHEQYF
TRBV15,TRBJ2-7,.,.,TGTGCCACCAGCGAGGGTAGGGAAGGAGAGCAGTACTTC,CATSEGREGEQYF
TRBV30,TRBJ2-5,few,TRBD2,TGTGCCTGGAAGCGGGAGGGCCCGGTGGAGACCCAGTACTTC,CAWKREGPVETQYF
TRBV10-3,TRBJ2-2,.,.,TGTGCCATCAGGTCCTACACCGGGGAGCTGTTTTTT,CAIRSYTGELFF
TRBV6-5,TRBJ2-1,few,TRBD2,TGTGCCAGCAGTTACTCAAGGGCTAGCGGGAGGATCTCCTACAATGAGCAGTTCTTC,CASSYSRASGRISYNEQFF
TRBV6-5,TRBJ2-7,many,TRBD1,TGTGCCAGCAGTTACTCGAGGGGACAGGTCTACGAGCAGTACTTC,CASSYSRGQVYEQYF
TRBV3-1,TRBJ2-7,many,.,TGTGCCAGCAGCCAAGGGGTGTCCTACGAGCAGTACTTC,CASSQGVSYEQYF
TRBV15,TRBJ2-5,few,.,TGTGCCACCCGCTCCGGGGAAGGGGGGAAGACCCAGTACTTC,CATRSGEGGKTQYF
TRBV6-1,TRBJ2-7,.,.,TGTGCCAGTTGGGCAAAGGGGTTCCACGAGCAGTACTTC,CASWAKGFHEQYF
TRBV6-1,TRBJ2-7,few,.,TGTGCCAGCAGACTACAGTTCGAGCAGTACTTC,CASRLQFEQYF
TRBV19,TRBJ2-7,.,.,TGTGCCAGTAGTCCCGGCGCTAGCATCCACGAGCAGTACTTC,CASSPGASIHEQYF
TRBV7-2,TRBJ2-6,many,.,TGTGCCAGCAACTCCGCGGAGGACTCTGGGGCCAACGTCCTGACTTTC,CASNSAEDSGANVLTF
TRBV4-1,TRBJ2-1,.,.,TGCGCCAGCAGCCAAGACGGGGACCCTAATTTCAATGAGCAGTTCTTC,CASSQDGDPNFNEQFF
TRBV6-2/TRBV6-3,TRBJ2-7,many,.,TGTGCCAGCAATAGCGTCTACGAGCAGTACTTC,CASNSVYEQYF
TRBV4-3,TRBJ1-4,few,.,TGCGCCAGCAGCCAAGAAATCACGCAGGCCGGGAGTGAAAAACTGTTTTTT,CASSQEITQAGSEKLFF